This TCR beta chain was obtained from a study of long-term antiretroviral therapy in people with HIV. Findings of the study overall: Blood draws took place between about 2003 and 2018 and possibly involved older ART regimens.

The germline gives CDR1 MNHNS, CDR2 SASEGT. The CDR3 runs to 15 residues. The V gene lost 6 bases and the J gene lost 0 bases, with 12 bases spanning the gap. This clone was detected only once. Antigen: not known. The libraries were made with immunoSEQ v3.0 at survey level. Measured with immunoSEQ multiplex PCR; TCRdb has only the in-frame clones, and not every one. Of approximately 20,000 clones listed, approximately 82% are singletons. Participants with HIV, all of them, were treated in the United States. The starting material was unsorted PBMCs, obtained 0.5 years after starting antiretroviral therapy. The V gene is TRBV6-1, the J gene TRBJ1-3; a weak D match, TRBD1 (6 bases). This sequence was found in a man aged 18-30 years with HIV. The CDR3 nucleotides read TGTGCCAGCAGGCCGACAGGCATCTCTGGAAACACCATATATTTT. Translating it yields CASRPTGISGNTIYF.